A selection of T cell receptor beta chains follows, all from one sample in a study of PD-1 blockade in classical Hodgkin lymphoma. The protocol was immunoSEQ multiplex PCR, while the TCRdb copy is restricted to in-frame clones and leaves out a portion. The sample records about 32,000 clones, less than 90% being singletons. Sequenced: CD4+ T cells from blood. The source of these receptors is a human donor with classical Hodgkin lymphoma. Both conserved end residues are part of each CDR3. A D gene is named only where the DNA matches it firmly. Size values are once, few and many counts, or a class for expanded clones, and some rows have none.

CDR3 length: 15; J gene: TRBJ2-1; V gene: TRBV28; clone size: .; D gene: TRBD2; CDR3 protein: CASSSSGSSYNEQFF; CDR3 DNA: TGTGCCAGCAGTTCTAGCGGGAGCTCCTACAATGAGCAGTTCTTC
CDR3 length: 15; J gene: TRBJ2-3; V gene: TRBV19; clone size: .; D gene: .; CDR3 protein: CASRSSQRFTDTQYF; CDR3 DNA: TGTGCCAGTAGGTCGTCACAGAGATTCACAGATACGCAGTATTTT
CDR3 length: 11; J gene: TRBJ2-3; V gene: TRBV5-1; clone size: .; D gene: .; CDR3 protein: CASSLTDTQYF; CDR3 DNA: TGCGCCAGCAGCTTGACAGATACGCAGTATTTT
CDR3 length: 16; J gene: TRBJ2-1; V gene: TRBV5-1; clone size: .; D gene: .; CDR3 protein: CASSLAASESRDEQFF; CDR3 DNA: TGCGCCAGCAGCTTAGCGGCTAGCGAATCCCGCGATGAGCAGTTCTTC
CDR3 length: 15; J gene: TRBJ2-1; V gene: TRBV5-6; clone size: .; D gene: .; CDR3 protein: CASSLPRGSYNEQFF; CDR3 DNA: TGTGCCAGCAGCTTGCCGAGGGGCTCCTACAATGAGCAGTTCTTC
CDR3 length: 15; J gene: TRBJ1-2; V gene: TRBV5-6; clone size: .; D gene: TRBD1; CDR3 protein: CASSPPTGPGYGYTF; CDR3 DNA: TGTGCCAGCAGCCCTCCGACAGGGCCGGGCTATGGCTACACCTTC
CDR3 length: 12; J gene: TRBJ2-3; V gene: TRBV19; clone size: .; D gene: .; CDR3 protein: CASSRSTDTQYF; CDR3 DNA: TGTGCCAGTAGTAGGAGCACAGATACGCAGTATTTT
CDR3 length: 15; J gene: TRBJ2-1; V gene: TRBV2; clone size: few; D gene: TRBD1; CDR3 protein: CASRGTETVYNEQFF; CDR3 DNA: TGTGCCAGCAGAGGGACAGAAACTGTTTACAATGAGCAGTTCTTC
CDR3 length: 13; J gene: TRBJ2-5; V gene: TRBV29-1; clone size: .; D gene: TRBD1; CDR3 protein: CSVLGTGEETQYF; CDR3 DNA: TGCAGCGTGTTAGGGACAGGGGAAGAGACCCAGTACTTC
CDR3 length: 17; J gene: TRBJ2-3; V gene: TRBV7-9; clone size: .; D gene: .; CDR3 protein: CASRPRGGGRATDTQYF; CDR3 DNA: TGTGCCAGCAGGCCCCGCGGCGGGGGCAGGGCAACAGATACGCAGTATTTT
CDR3 length: 13; J gene: TRBJ2-5; V gene: TRBV2; clone size: once; D gene: .; CDR3 protein: CASVSGVQETQYF; CDR3 DNA: TGTGCCAGCGTATCCGGGGTTCAAGAGACCCAGTACTTC
CDR3 length: 15; J gene: TRBJ2-1; V gene: TRBV15; clone size: .; D gene: .; CDR3 protein: CATSRDLGIYNEQFF; CDR3 DNA: TGTGCCACCAGCAGAGACCTGGGCATATACAATGAGCAGTTCTTC
CDR3 length: 13; J gene: TRBJ2-3; V gene: TRBV2; clone size: .; D gene: .; CDR3 protein: CASSPGPRDTQYF; CDR3 DNA: TGTGCCAGCAGTCCCGGGCCGAGAGATACGCAGTATTTT
CDR3 length: 16; J gene: TRBJ2-3; V gene: TRBV6-5; clone size: .; D gene: TRBD2; CDR3 protein: CASSWASGTSTDTQYF; CDR3 DNA: TGTGCCAGCAGTTGGGCTAGCGGAACTAGCACAGATACGCAGTATTTT
CDR3 length: 14; J gene: TRBJ2-5; V gene: TRBV28; clone size: .; D gene: .; CDR3 protein: CASLESGSSETQYF; CDR3 DNA: TGTGCCAGCTTGGAGTCGGGGAGCTCAGAGACCCAGTACTTC
CDR3 length: 14; J gene: TRBJ2-5; V gene: TRBV7-2; clone size: .; D gene: .; CDR3 protein: CASSLVPFQETQYF; CDR3 DNA: TGTGCCAGCAGCTTAGTGCCCTTCCAAGAGACCCAGTACTTC
CDR3 length: 14; J gene: TRBJ1-2; V gene: TRBV6-5; clone size: once; D gene: .; CDR3 protein: CASSYSGRAYGYTF; CDR3 DNA: TGTGCCAGCAGTTACTCTGGGCGGGCCTATGGCTACACCTTC
CDR3 length: 18; J gene: TRBJ2-2; V gene: TRBV19; clone size: .; D gene: TRBD1; CDR3 protein: CASSIRDREAAYTGELFF; CDR3 DNA: TGTGCCAGTAGTATCCGGGACAGGGAAGCAGCTTACACCGGGGAGCTGTTTTTT